The 28 T cell receptor beta chains below were found in one sample sequenced in a study of T-cell reconstitution after alpha-beta-depleted transplantation in children. For TCRbeta, the library was prepared with unique molecular identifiers. MiXCR was run by TCRdb on the PCR reads, yielding one entry per CDR3 protein. The data hold a few hundred thousand distinct CDR3 sequences, with approximately 30% observed a single time. Sequenced material: PBMCs, taken before TCRalphabeta/CD19-depleted stem cell transplant. The receptors originated from a boy under two years old with Wiskott-Aldrich syndrome, due to receive a stem cell transplant.

This sequence joins TRBV20-1 and TRBJ2-3, with 8 nucleotides matching TRBD2. Germline V CDR1 and CDR2: DFQATT, SNEGSKA (reference sequence). This CDR3 is built from 14 residues. Trimming at V came to 7 bases and at J to 4 bases, leaving 10 bases not matched to a gene. The CDR3 bases are TGCAGTGGAACCGGGACTAGTATTTCAGATACGCAGTATTTT. Its protein is CSGTGTSISDTQYF.

This clonotype has a count of ten or more. The chain joins TRBV5-1 to TRBJ2-3, with D uncertain. V was pared by 0 bases and J by 0 bases, with 5 bases between. CDR1 and CDR2 (germline): SGHRS, YFSETQ. The CDR3 is 14 residues long. CDR3 amino acids: CASSLAASTDTQYF. CDR3 nucleotide sequence: TGCGCCAGCAGCTTGGCAGCGAGCACAGATACGCAGTATTTT.

This clonotype was detected a few times. This chain uses TRBV2 with TRBJ2-1; the match to TRBD1 covers 9 bases. Losses at the gene ends were 6 bases for V and 7 bases for J; bases not matched to a gene: 19. The CDR3 runs 18 residues. CDR1 is SNHLY and CDR2 is FYNNEI in the germline V gene. CDR3 DNA sequence: TGTGCCAGCAGCCCGGACTATCCGGGACAGGGCTTAACAAATGAGCAGTTCTTC. Translating gives CASSPDYPGQGLTNEQFF.

The J gene is TRBJ1-6, the V gene TRBV6-1; D gene uncertain. Germline V gene sequence: CDR1 MNHNS, CDR2 SASEGT. This CDR3 region has 14 residues. Trimming stripped 5 bases from V and 6 bases from J, with 11 bases between. The CDR3 sequence is CASSPRALNSPLHF. The DNA for the CDR3 is TGTGCCAGCAGTCCGCGGGCCCTTAATTCACCCCTCCACTTT.

V is TRBV27 and J is TRBJ2-2; no definite D call. Trimming took 0 bases from V and 4 from J, leaving 18 bases between them. Germline CDR1 MNHEY, CDR2 SMNVEV (reference sequence). The length of the CDR3 is 18 residues. CDR3 in DNA: TGTGCCAGCAGTTTATCCCCGGTTGTCACAGATCTCACCGGGGAGCTGTTTTTT. Translation gives CASSLSPVVTDLTGELFF.

The V call is TRBV14, the J call TRBJ2-7; D unresolved. The germline V gene encodes CDR1 SGHDN and CDR2 FVKESK. The length of the CDR3 is 13 residues. V lost 2 bases and J lost 0, with 5 bases in between. In nucleotides, the CDR3 is TGTGCCAGCAGCCAACAGCCCTCCTACGAGCAGTACTTC. This encodes CASSQQPSYEQYF.

This clonotype was found once. The chain joins TRBV12-3 or TRBV12-4 to TRBJ2-3; tentatively, D is TRBD2 (6 bases). The CDR3 is 16 residues long. V lost 3 bases and J lost 2, with 15 bases in between. The CDR3 is CASSFGTGDATDTQYF. The CDR3 DNA reads TGTGCCAGCAGTTTTGGAACGGGGGACGCCACAGATACGCAGTATTTT.

This clonotype was observed a handful of times. CDR3 DNA sequence: TGCGCCAGCAGCTCCCGTTTGAGCTCCTATAATTCACCCCTCCACTTT. Translating gives CASSSRLSSYNSPLHF. The chain recombines TRBV5-1 with TRBJ1-6; D is ambiguous. The length of the CDR3 is 16 residues. Germline CDR1 is SGHRS and CDR2 is YFSETQ. Trimming pared 3 bases from V and 0 bases from J, leaving 10 bases between.

The chain joins TRBV2 to TRBJ2-3, with TRBD2 matching over 9 bases. The CDR3 runs to 18 residues. Trimming at V came to 5 bases and at J to 0 bases, leaving 12 bases not matched to a gene. CDR1 and CDR2 (germline): SNHLY, FYNNEI. In DNA, the CDR3 is TGTGCCAGCAGTTTCTCCCACGCTCTAGCGGGAAGCACAGATACGCAGTATTTT. Protein product: CASSFSHALAGSTDTQYF.

This clonotype was recorded a few times. This chain links TRBV20-1 with TRBJ2-5, with D unresolved. This CDR3 region has 12 residues. Trimming shortened V by 7 bases and J by 0 bases, and 9 bases separated the two germline ends. CDR1 is DFQATT, CDR2 SNEGSKA, per germline (reference sequence). DNA for the CDR3: TGCAGTGGACTCAAGTACCAAGAGACCCAGTACTTC. Residues: CSGLKYQETQYF.

This clonotype has just a few counts. The chain recombines TRBV20-1 with TRBJ1-3; maybe TRBD1 (5 bases). The V gene lost 7 bases and the J gene lost 3 bases, with 13 bases spanning the gap. The germline CDR1 and CDR2 sequences are DFQATT and SNEGSKA (reference sequence). The CDR3 spans 13 residues. The CDR3 bases are TGCAGTGGCGGGACCGCCGGTGGAAACACCATATATTTT. Its translation is CSGGTAGGNTIYF.

This clonotype was observed a handful of times. The chain joins TRBV7-9 to TRBJ1-4, with a weak D call TRBD1 (5 bases). Per germline, CDR1 SEHNR and CDR2 FQNEAQ (reference sequence). The CDR3 is made up of 14 amino acids. Trimming took off 3 bases at V and 7 bases at J, with 12 bases between the two ends. In DNA, the CDR3 is TGTGCCAGCAGCTTGCCGGGGCGGGCTGAAAAACTGTTTTTT. Translating it yields CASSLPGRAEKLFF.

This clonotype has more than one count but fewer than ten. Here the CDR3 reads CASSSRDSDYNEQFF. The CDR3 DNA reads TGTGCCAGCAGCTCCCGGGACAGCGACTACAATGAGCAGTTCTTC. The chain couples TRBV7-8 to TRBJ2-1; TRBD1 aligns across 7 bases. Germline-derived CDR1 and CDR2 are SGHVS and FQNEAQ. Unmatched junction bases numbered 6, after V lost 4 bases and J lost 3 bases. The CDR3 spans 15 residues.

The genes are TRBV20-1 and TRBJ2-5; D perhaps matches TRBD1 (6 bases). The CDR3 runs to 16 residues. Trimming shortened V by 3 bases and J by 4 bases, and 21 bases separated the two germline ends. Germline-derived CDR1 and CDR2 are DFQATT and SNEGSKA (reference sequence). CDR3 loop: CSASPLTGLWSETQYF. CDR3 sequence (DNA): TGCAGTGCTAGCCCCCTCACAGGGTTGTGGTCAGAGACCCAGTACTTC.

The V call is TRBV5-1, the J call TRBJ1-2, with 7 bases lining up with TRBD1. The J segment lost 4 bases and the V segment lost 3 bases, leaving 6 bases of the junction unmatched. This CDR3 has 14 amino acids. Germline CDR1 is SGHRS and CDR2 is YFSETQ. CDR3 residues: CASSSTGEGYGYTF. The CDR3 DNA is TGCGCCAGCAGCTCAACAGGGGAGGGCTATGGCTACACCTTC. Drawing the rest from reference TRBV5-1 and TRBJ1-2, the complete variable domain is KAGVTQTPRYLIKTRGQQVTLSCSPISGHRSVSWYQQTPGQGLQFLFEYFSETQRNKGNFPGRFSGRQFSNSRSEMNVSTLELGDSALYLCASSSTGEGYGYTFGSGTRLTVV.

This chain joins TRBV9 and TRBJ2-5; D not certain. This CDR3 comprises 12 residues. Deletions cut 2 bases from V and 3 bases from J, with 5 bases between. Germline V gene data show CDR1 as SGDLS and CDR2 as YYNGEE. The CDR3 nucleotides read TGTGCCAGCAGCGTGAGAGAAGAGACCCAGTACTTC. This codes for CASSVREETQYF.

This clonotype was detected only a few times. The rearrangement uses TRBV27 and TRBJ2-5; D is possibly TRBD1 (5 bases). The germline V gene has CDR1 MNHEY and CDR2 SMNVEV (reference sequence). Trimming removed 5 bases at V and 3 bases at J, with 10 bases between. CDR3 size: 13 residues. CDR3 nucleotide sequence: TGTGCCAGCAGTCCCCGACAGAAAGAGACCCAGTACTTC. It specifies CASSPRQKETQYF.

J is TRBJ2-2 and V is TRBV5-1, with 8 bases aligning to TRBD2. The CDR3 runs 15 residues. Per the germline V gene, CDR1 is SGHRS and CDR2 is YFSETQ. The ends lost 0 bases at V and 5 bases at J; junction bases unmatched: 3. For the CDR3, the DNA is TGCGCCAGCAGCTTGGAAGCGGGAGTAACCGGGGAGCTGTTTTTT. Its translation: CASSLEAGVTGELFF. The variable domain in full, with the rest retrieved from reference TRBV5-1 and TRBJ2-2, is KAGVTQTPRYLIKTRGQQVTLSCSPISGHRSVSWYQQTPGQGLQFLFEYFSETQRNKGNFPGRFSGRQFSNSRSEMNVSTLELGDSALYLCASSLEAGVTGELFFGEGSRLTVL.

The chain carries TRBV7-2 and TRBJ2-1, with D hard to call. The CDR3 extends over 14 amino acids. CDR1 and CDR2 from the germline V gene are SGHTA and FQGNSA. The ends were cut back, 3 bases at V and 4 bases at J, with 10 bases in the middle. CDR3 coding DNA: TGTGCCAGCAGCTTTTTGGCGACATACAATGAGCAGTTCTTC. Its protein product is CASSFLATYNEQFF. The variable domain in full, completed from reference TRBV7-2 and TRBJ2-1, reads GAGVSQSPSNKVTEKGKDVELRCDPISGHTALYWYRQSLGQGLEFLIYFQGNSAPDKSGLPSDRFSAERTGGSVSTLTIQRTQQEDSAVYLCASSFLATYNEQFFGPGTRLTVL.

This clonotype appeared a few times. The gene calls are TRBV9 and TRBJ2-3; 10 nucleotides agree with TRBD2. J gave up 0 bases and V 4 bases, and 11 bases lay outside the gene matches. CDR1 SGDLS and CDR2 YYNGEE come from the germline V gene. This CDR3 contains 18 residues. CDR3 DNA: TGTGCCAGCAGCCTTCCCCCGACTAGCGGGTCTAGCACAGATACGCAGTATTTT. Translated, it gives CASSLPPTSGSSTDTQYF.

The chain couples TRBV2 to TRBJ2-1; perhaps D is TRBD1 or TRBD2 (6 bases each). The ends were cut back, 8 bases at V and 13 bases at J, with 18 bases in the middle. The CDR3 loop spans 12 amino acids. CDR1 and CDR2 (germline): SNHLY, FYNNEI. The CDR3 bases are TGTGCCAGCCAAACGGAGGGGGACCCTCAGTTCTTC. It encodes CASQTEGDPQFF.

The chain links TRBV11-2 to TRBJ1-3, with D maybe TRBD1 (5 bases). This CDR3 spans 15 amino acids. V gave up 3 bases and J gave up 1 base, with 10 bases separating them. CDR1 and CDR2 from the germline V gene are SGHAT and FQNNGV. CDR3 nucleotide sequence: TGTGCCAGCAGCTTTGGGGGGTCGTCTGGAAACACCATATATTTT. The encoded protein is CASSFGGSSGNTIYF. The full variable domain, in which reference TRBV11-2 and TRBJ1-3 provide the parts outside the CDR3, is EAGVAQSPRYKIIEKRQSVAFWCNPISGHATLYWYQQILGQGPKLLIQFQNNGVVDDSQLPKDRFSAERLKGVDSTLKIQPAKLEDSAVYLCASSFGGSSGNTIYFGEGSWLTVV.

This clonotype showed up many times. V is TRBV5-5 and J is TRBJ1-5; the D is unclear. Trimming took off 0 bases at V and 4 bases at J, with 5 bases between the two ends. CDR3 size: 13 residues. CDR1 is SGHKS and CDR2 is YYEKEE in the germline V gene (reference sequence). In DNA, the CDR3 is TGTGCCAGCAGCTTGGCAGTGAATCAGCCCCAGCATTTT. It encodes CASSLAVNQPQHF.

DNA of the CDR3: TGCAGCGTTGTCCTACAGGGTTTACGGCAGTTCTTC. Translating gives CSVVLQGLRQFF. V gene TRBV29-1 combines with J gene TRBJ2-1; TRBD1 might be the D (6 bases). Trimming cost V 4 bases and J 12 bases, with 16 bases left between them. The CDR3 is 12 residues long. Germline assignment: CDR1 SQVTM and CDR2 ANQGSEA.

This clonotype has just a few counts. The genes are TRBV5-1 and TRBJ2-2, with TRBD2 matching 7 bases. The CDR3 is 14 amino acids. With 1 base clipped from V and 5 bases from J, the junction kept 2 bases outside the gene matches. From germline, CDR1 is SGHRS and CDR2 YFSETQ. The CDR3 is CASSLIGRTGELFF. Here the CDR3 DNA reads TGCGCCAGCAGCTTGATCGGGAGGACCGGGGAGCTGTTTTTT. Full variable domain (missing parts from reference TRBV5-1 and TRBJ2-2): KAGVTQTPRYLIKTRGQQVTLSCSPISGHRSVSWYQQTPGQGLQFLFEYFSETQRNKGNFPGRFSGRQFSNSRSEMNVSTLELGDSALYLCASSLIGRTGELFFGEGSRLTVL.

The rearrangement joins TRBV20-1 to TRBJ2-5; 14 nucleotides match TRBD2. V was pared by 5 bases and J by 2 bases, with 10 bases of the junction left unmatched. CDR1 and CDR2 (germline): DFQATT, SNEGSKA (reference sequence). The CDR3 length is 17 residues. The CDR3 loop reads CSALKGLAGVGQETQYF. In DNA, the CDR3 is TGCAGTGCTCTAAAGGGACTAGCGGGAGTCGGTCAAGAGACCCAGTACTTC.

This clonotype appeared once. The CDR3 spells CASSQSSPGNTEAFF. The CDR3 bases are TGCGCCAGCAGCCAAAGCAGCCCGGGAAACACTGAAGCTTTCTTT. The chain combines TRBV4-1 with TRBJ1-1; D remains unclear. Trimming pared 2 bases from V and 2 bases from J, leaving 12 bases between. The germline V gene encodes CDR1 MGHRA and CDR2 YSYEKL. The CDR3 loop spans 15 amino acids.

The chain joins TRBV4-1 to TRBJ2-7, with D hard to call. Trimming shortened V by 3 bases and J by 3 bases, and 15 bases separated the two germline ends. The CDR3 covers 15 residues. The V gene's germline CDR1 is MGHRA and CDR2 YSYEKL. The chain's CDR3 is CASSQVTGRYYEQYF. Written as DNA, the CDR3 is TGCGCCAGCAGCCAGGTCACCGGCCGTTACTACGAGCAGTACTTC.